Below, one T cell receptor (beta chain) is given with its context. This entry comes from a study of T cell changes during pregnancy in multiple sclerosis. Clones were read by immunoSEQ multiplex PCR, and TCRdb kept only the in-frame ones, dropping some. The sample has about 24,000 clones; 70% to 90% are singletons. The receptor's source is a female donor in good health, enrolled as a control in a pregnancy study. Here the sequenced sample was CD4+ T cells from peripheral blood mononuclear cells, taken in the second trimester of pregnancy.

The CDR3 spells CATSRDFGSMNTEAFF. CDR3 nucleotide sequence: TGTGCCACCAGCAGAGATTTTGGCAGTATGAACACTGAAGCTTTCTTT. V and J are TRBV15 and TRBJ1-1; D gene uncertain. Trimming stripped 0 bases from V and 0 bases from J, with 11 bases between. There are 16 residues in the CDR3. The V gene's germline CDR1 is LNHNV and CDR2 YYDKDF (reference sequence).